These T cell receptor beta chains were read from a single sample in a study of T-cell reconstitution after alpha-beta-depleted transplantation in children. TCRdb re-derived calls from the PCR reads in MiXCR, one entry per CDR3 protein. Among 300,000 to 400,000 distinct CDR3 sequences listed, roughly 16% were seen once. This sample comprised PBMCs, mostly from graft donor cells, obtained 360 days after TCRalphabeta/CD19-depleted stem cell transplant. Source of these receptors: a male patient under 10 years old who had a stem cell transplant for acute lymphoblastic leukemia, so the T cells may come from the graft donor. Each CDR3 is given with its conserved first and last residue. D genes are given only for firm matches. Expanded clones get a size class; other rows say once, few or many, or leave the size out.

cdr3_nt cdr3_aa v_call clone_size j_call cdr3_length d_call
TGCAGTGAGCGGAGACTACTCCTGAACACTGAAGCTTTCTTT CSERRLLLNTEAFF TRBV20-1 - TRBJ1-1 14 -
TGTGCCAGTAGTAAGCTAAGCGGGCCGAACACCGGGGAGCTGTTTTTT CASSKLSGPNTGELFF TRBV19 - TRBJ2-2 16 -
TGTGCCAGCAGTTTCCAGTCTACTAGCGGGATTGGATACGAGCAGTACTTC CASSFQSTSGIGYEQYF TRBV28 - TRBJ2-7 17 TRBD2
TGTGCCAGCAACCTCCCCGCAAGGAGCACGCTCTTC CASNLPARSTLF TRBV28 few TRBJ2-1 12 -
TGTGCCAGCAGCTTAGACCGGACAGTTAATGAAAAACTGTTTTTT CASSLDRTVNEKLFF TRBV7-8 few TRBJ1-4 15 -
TGCAGCGTTGAGAAAGGGATAGAGAATGAGCAGTTCTTC CSVEKGIENEQFF TRBV29-1 - TRBJ2-1 13 -
TGCGCCAGCAGCCAAGAAGGGAGGGGCCCAGATACGCAGTATTTT CASSQEGRGPDTQYF TRBV4-3 few TRBJ2-3 15 TRBD2
TGTGCCAGCAGTTTTAGCCTGTGGCGGGAAGTTGCCTACGAGCAGTACTTC CASSFSLWREVAYEQYF TRBV12-3/TRBV12-4 few TRBJ2-7 17 -
TGCAGTGCTACTCCCGTGTCTCGGAATCAGCCCCAGCATTTT CSATPVSRNQPQHF TRBV20-1 many TRBJ1-5 14 -
TGTGCCAGCAGCTTACTCGGTTTAGATACGCAGTATTTT CASSLLGLDTQYF TRBV7-2 few TRBJ2-3 13 -
TGTGCCAGCAGCGTTCGAACAGGGACAGATACGCAGTATTTT CASSVRTGTDTQYF TRBV9 - TRBJ2-3 14 -
TGTGCCAGCAGTTCCGGGATAAACTATGGCTACACCTTC CASSSGINYGYTF TRBV12-3/TRBV12-4 many TRBJ1-2 13 -
TGTGCCAGCAGTTGGGGACTAGCCCACGATACGCAGTATTTT CASSWGLAHDTQYF TRBV12-3/TRBV12-4 - TRBJ2-3 14 TRBD2
TGTGCCAGCAGTTTACTGAGGGTTCAAGAGACCCAGTACTTC CASSLLRVQETQYF TRBV12-3/TRBV12-4 once TRBJ2-5 14 -
TGTGCCAGCAGTTACTCGAACTGGAATTCCTACAATGAGCAGTTCTTC CASSYSNWNSYNEQFF TRBV6-5 - TRBJ2-1 16 -
TGCGCCGGAGGAACGGGGGGGGAGCTGTTTTTT CAGGTGGELFF TRBV4-3 - TRBJ2-2 11 -
TGTGCCAGCTCCTCTAGCGGGAGCATGGAGCAGTACTTC CASSSSGSMEQYF TRBV12-3/TRBV12-4 - TRBJ2-7 13 TRBD2
TGTGCCAGCAGTTTCTCCAGGGCAAGACAGTACTTC CASSFSRARQYF TRBV12-3/TRBV12-4 few TRBJ2-5 12 -
TGTGCCACCAGCATCGGAACTAGCGGGAATTACAATGAGCAGTTCTTC CATSIGTSGNYNEQFF TRBV15 - TRBJ2-1 16 TRBD2
TGTGCCAGCAGTTTAGAAGGGCCCCGCTACGAGCAGTACTTC CASSLEGPRYEQYF TRBV12-3/TRBV12-4 - TRBJ2-7 14 -
TGTGCCAGCAGCTTTAGCCGCGCCGGGGAGCTGTTTTTT CASSFSRAGELFF TRBV9 many TRBJ2-2 13 -
TGTGCCAGCAGTACCCTAAGGCAGCCCCAGCATTTT CASSTLRQPQHF TRBV28 - TRBJ1-5 12 -
TGCGCCAGCAGCTGGGGGACAGAGAATTCACCCCTCCACTTT CASSWGTENSPLHF TRBV5-1 - TRBJ1-6 14 TRBD1
TGCGCCAGCAGCCAGGAAGCCACAGGGGTCGAGCAGTACTTC CASSQEATGVEQYF TRBV4-1 - TRBJ2-7 14 TRBD1
TGTGCCAGCAGCCCACGGGGACTAGCGGCCTACAATGAGCAGTTCTTC CASSPRGLAAYNEQFF TRBV7-3 - TRBJ2-1 16 TRBD2
TGTGCTAGTGGTTTGGTTCTTAAAGGGGGTCAAAGCGGGGAGCTGTTTTTT CASGLVLKGGQSGELFF TRBV12-5 few TRBJ2-2 17 -
TGCAGTGCTAGTATAGCGGGAGGGAAAGATACGCAGTATTTT CSASIAGGKDTQYF TRBV20-1 - TRBJ2-3 14 TRBD2
TGTGCCAGCAGCAATGGTGCGACAGGGCGAAATCAGCCCCAGCATTTT CASSNGATGRNQPQHF TRBV7-2 - TRBJ1-5 16 TRBD1
TGTGCCAGCACCGCCTCAGGGGGGGATGAGCAGTTCTTC CASTASGGDEQFF TRBV6-1 few TRBJ2-1 13 -
TGCGCCAGCAGCCAAGATGGCAGGAACTATGGCTACACCTTC CASSQDGRNYGYTF TRBV4-3 - TRBJ1-2 14 -
TGTGCCAGCAGCCAAGAGAGGGGACTACCCTCGTTGGAGCAGTTCTTC CASSQERGLPSLEQFF TRBV4-2 - TRBJ2-1 16 TRBD2
TGTGCCAGCAGCATCATGGCTCCGGGACACGTAAACACTGAAGCTTTCTTT CASSIMAPGHVNTEAFF TRBV7-2 few TRBJ1-1 17 -
TGTGCCAGTAGTATTACGAATGAGCAGTTCTTC CASSITNEQFF TRBV19 few TRBJ2-1 11 -
TGCAGCGGCGGTTGGGGTAACACCGGGGAGCTGTTTTTT CSGGWGNTGELFF TRBV29-1 - TRBJ2-2 13 -
TGCAGTGGTGCCCGGGACTCCTTCACAGATACGCAGTATTTT CSGARDSFTDTQYF TRBV20-1 - TRBJ2-3 14 -